The clone carrying this T cell receptor (beta chain) was detected a few times. What was sequenced were expressed TCRB transcripts, since all of the isolated RNA had been reverse transcribed. The method was immunoSEQ multiplex PCR; TCRdb's version includes in-frame clones alone and lacks a portion of them. This table has about 360,000 clones, around 13% appearing once. Trimming shortened V by 7 bases and J by 2 bases, and 18 bases separated the two germline ends. Germline V CDR1 and CDR2: SGHRS, YFSETQ. The CDR3 is made up of 15 amino acids. This record belongs to a study of beta chain features in type 1 diabetes.

The V and J genes are TRBV5-1 and TRBJ2-5; D perhaps matches TRBD2 (5 bases). What was sequenced was naive CD4+ T cells from blood. This TCR was recovered from a man aged 18-30 years in good health. This chain's CDR3 is CASGPNSGRQETQYF. The CDR3 region has the DNA TGCGCCAGCGGACCCAACAGCGGAAGACAAGAGACCCAGTACTTC. The full variable domain, completed using reference TRBV5-1 and TRBJ2-5, is KAGVTQTPRYLIKTRGQQVTLSCSPISGHRSVSWYQQTPGQGLQFLFEYFSETQRNKGNFPGRFSGRQFSNSRSEMNVSTLELGDSALYLCASGPNSGRQETQYFGPGTRLLVL.